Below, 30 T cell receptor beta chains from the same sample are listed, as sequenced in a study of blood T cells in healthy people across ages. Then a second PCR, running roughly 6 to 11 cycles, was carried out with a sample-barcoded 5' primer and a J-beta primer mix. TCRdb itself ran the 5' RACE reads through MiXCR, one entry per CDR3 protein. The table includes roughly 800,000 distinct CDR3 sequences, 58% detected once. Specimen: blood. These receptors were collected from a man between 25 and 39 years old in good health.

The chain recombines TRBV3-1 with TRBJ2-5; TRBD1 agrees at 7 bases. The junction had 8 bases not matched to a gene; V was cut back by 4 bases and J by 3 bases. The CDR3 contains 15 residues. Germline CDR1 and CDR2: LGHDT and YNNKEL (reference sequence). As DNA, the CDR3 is TGTGCCAGCAGCCCCGACAGGGTGAGGAAAGAGACCCAGTACTTC. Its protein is CASSPDRVRKETQYF.

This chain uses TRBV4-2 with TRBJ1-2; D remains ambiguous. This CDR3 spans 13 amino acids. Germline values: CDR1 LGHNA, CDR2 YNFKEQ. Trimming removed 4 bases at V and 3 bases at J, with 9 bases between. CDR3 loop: CASSPGRDYGYTF. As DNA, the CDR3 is TGTGCCAGCAGCCCCGGAAGGGACTATGGCTACACCTTC.

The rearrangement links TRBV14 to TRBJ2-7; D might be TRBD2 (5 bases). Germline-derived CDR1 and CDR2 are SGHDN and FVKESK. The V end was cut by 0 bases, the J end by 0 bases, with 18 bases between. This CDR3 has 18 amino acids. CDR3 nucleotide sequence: TGTGCCAGCAGCCAAGATTCAGGACTCGAGGGTAGCTCCTACGAGCAGTACTTC. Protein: CASSQDSGLEGSSYEQYF.

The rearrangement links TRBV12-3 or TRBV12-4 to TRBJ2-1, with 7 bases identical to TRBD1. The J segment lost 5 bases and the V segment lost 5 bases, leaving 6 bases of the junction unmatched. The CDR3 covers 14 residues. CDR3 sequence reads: CASSPQGTNNEQFF. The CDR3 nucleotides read TGTGCCAGCAGTCCACAGGGGACGAACAATGAGCAGTTCTTC.

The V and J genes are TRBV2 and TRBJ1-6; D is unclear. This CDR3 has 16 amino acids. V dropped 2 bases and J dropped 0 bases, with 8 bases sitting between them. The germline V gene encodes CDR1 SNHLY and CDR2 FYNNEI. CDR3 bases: TGTGCCAGCAGTGAAACAAGAGGCTCCTATAATTCACCCCTCCACTTT. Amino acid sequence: CASSETRGSYNSPLHF.

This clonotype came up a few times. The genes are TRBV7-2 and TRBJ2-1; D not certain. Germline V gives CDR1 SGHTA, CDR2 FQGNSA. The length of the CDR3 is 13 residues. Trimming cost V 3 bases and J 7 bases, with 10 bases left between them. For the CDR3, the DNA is TGTGCCAGCAGCTTTCTGGGTCCAAATGAGCAGTTCTTC. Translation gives CASSFLGPNEQFF.

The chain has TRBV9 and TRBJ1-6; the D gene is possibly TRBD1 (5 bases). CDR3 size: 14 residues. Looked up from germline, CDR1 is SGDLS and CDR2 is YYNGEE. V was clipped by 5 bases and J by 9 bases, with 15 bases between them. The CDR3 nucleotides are TGTGCCAGCAGAGAGGGGTTCCATGGTTCACCCCTCCACTTT. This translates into CASREGFHGSPLHF.

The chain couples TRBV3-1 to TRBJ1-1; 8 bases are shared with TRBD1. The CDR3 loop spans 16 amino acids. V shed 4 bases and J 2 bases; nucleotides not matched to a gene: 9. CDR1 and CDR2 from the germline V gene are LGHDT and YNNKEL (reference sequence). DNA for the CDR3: TGTGCCAGCAGCCCAGGACAGGGACGCTCAAACACTGAAGCTTTCTTT. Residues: CASSPGQGRSNTEAFF.

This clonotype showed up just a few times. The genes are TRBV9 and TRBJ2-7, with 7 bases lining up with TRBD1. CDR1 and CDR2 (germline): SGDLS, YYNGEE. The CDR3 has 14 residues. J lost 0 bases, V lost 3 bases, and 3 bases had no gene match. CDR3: CASSARDSSYEQYF. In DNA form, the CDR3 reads TGTGCCAGCAGCGCCCGGGACAGCTCCTACGAGCAGTACTTC.

The CDR3 loop is CASSYPPGDFYEQYF. The CDR3 bases are TGTGCCAGCAGTTACCCACCGGGGGATTTTTACGAGCAGTACTTC. The V call is TRBV6-6, the J call TRBJ2-5; tentative D call: TRBD2 (6 bases). The J call is in doubt because the DNA end fits TRBJ2-7 better. This CDR3 has 15 residues. Germline CDR1 is MNHNY and CDR2 is SVGAGI (reference sequence).

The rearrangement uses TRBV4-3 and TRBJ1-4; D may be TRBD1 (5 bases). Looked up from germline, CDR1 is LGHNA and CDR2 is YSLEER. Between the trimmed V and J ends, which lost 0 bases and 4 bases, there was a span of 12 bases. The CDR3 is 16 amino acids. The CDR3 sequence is CASSQDFRDVNEKLFF. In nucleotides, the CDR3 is TGCGCCAGCAGCCAAGATTTCCGGGACGTTAATGAAAAACTGTTTTTT.

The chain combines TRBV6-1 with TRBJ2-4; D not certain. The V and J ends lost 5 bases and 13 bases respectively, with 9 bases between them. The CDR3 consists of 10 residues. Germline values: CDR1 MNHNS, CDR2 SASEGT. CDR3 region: CASSFSEQYF. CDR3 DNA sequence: TGTGCCAGCAGTTTCTCTGAGCAGTACTTC.

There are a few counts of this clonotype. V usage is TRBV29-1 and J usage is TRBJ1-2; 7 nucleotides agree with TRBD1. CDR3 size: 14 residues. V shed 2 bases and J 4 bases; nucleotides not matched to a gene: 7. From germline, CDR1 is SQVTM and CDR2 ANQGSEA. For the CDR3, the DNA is TGCAGCGTTGAATCTCGGACAGGACTCTATGGCTACACCTTC. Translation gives CSVESRTGLYGYTF.

The CDR3 DNA reads as TGTGCCAGCAGCTTAGCATCTCTAGCGACCCACGAATTCTACATGGGGGATGAGCAGTTCTTC. Translated: CASSLASLATHEFYMGDEQFF. The rearrangement links TRBV11-1 to TRBJ2-1; a weak D match, TRBD2 (6 bases). The CDR3 runs 21 residues. The germline gives CDR1 SGHAT, CDR2 FQDESV (reference sequence). The germline V and J ends were trimmed by 0 bases and 8 bases, with 32 bases remaining between them.

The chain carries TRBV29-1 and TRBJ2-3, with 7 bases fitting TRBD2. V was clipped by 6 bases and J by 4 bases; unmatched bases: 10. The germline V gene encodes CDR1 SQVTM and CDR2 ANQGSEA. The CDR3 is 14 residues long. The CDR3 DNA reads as TGCAGCGTGGAAAGGGGAGCGGGGTCAGATACGCAGTATTTT. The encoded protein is CSVERGAGSDTQYF.

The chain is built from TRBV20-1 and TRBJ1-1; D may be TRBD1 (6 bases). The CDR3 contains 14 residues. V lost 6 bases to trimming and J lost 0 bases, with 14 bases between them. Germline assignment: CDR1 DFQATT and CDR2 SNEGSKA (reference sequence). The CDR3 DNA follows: TGCAGTGCCCCGAGGACAGCCATGAACACTGAAGCTTTCTTT. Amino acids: CSAPRTAMNTEAFF.

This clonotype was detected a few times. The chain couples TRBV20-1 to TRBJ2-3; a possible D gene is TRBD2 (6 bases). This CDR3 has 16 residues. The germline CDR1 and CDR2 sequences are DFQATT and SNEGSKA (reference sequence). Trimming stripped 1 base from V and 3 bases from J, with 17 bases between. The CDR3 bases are TGCAGTGCTAGAGGCCCTGGAGGGGTTAGGACAGATACGCAGTATTTT. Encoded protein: CSARGPGGVRTDTQYF.

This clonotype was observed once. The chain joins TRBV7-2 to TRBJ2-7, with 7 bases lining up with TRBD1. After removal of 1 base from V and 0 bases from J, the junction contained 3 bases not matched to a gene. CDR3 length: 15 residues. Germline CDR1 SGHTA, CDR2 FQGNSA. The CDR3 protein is CASSLVTGSSYEQYF. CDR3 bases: TGTGCCAGCAGCTTAGTGACAGGGAGCTCCTACGAGCAGTACTTC.

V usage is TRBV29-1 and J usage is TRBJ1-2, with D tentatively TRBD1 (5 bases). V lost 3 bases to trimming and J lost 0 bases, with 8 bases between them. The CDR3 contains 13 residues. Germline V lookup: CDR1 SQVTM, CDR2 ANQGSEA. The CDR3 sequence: CSVDGAANYGYTF. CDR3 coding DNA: TGCAGCGTTGATGGGGCCGCTAACTATGGCTACACCTTC.

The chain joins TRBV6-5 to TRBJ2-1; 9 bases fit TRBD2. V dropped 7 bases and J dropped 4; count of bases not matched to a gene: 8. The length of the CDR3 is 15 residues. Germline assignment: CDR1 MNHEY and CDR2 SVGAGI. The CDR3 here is CASKRAGGHYNEQFF. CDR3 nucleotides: TGTGCCAGCAAAAGAGCGGGAGGACATTACAATGAGCAGTTCTTC.

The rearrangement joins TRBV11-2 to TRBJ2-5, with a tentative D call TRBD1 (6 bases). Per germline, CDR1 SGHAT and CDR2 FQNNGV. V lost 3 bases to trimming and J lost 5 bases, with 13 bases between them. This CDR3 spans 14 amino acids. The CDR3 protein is CASSFGQYWETQYF. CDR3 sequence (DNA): TGTGCCAGCAGCTTTGGACAGTACTGGGAGACCCAGTACTTC.

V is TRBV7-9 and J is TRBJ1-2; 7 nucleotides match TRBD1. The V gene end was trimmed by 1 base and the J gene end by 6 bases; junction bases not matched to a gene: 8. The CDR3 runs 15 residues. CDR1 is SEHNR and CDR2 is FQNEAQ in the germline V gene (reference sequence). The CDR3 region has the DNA TGTGCCAGCAGCTTAGGTTCCACAGGGGAAAATGGCTACACCTTC. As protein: CASSLGSTGENGYTF. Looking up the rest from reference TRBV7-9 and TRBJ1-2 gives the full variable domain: DTGVSQNPRHKITKRGQNVTFRCDPISEHNRLYWYRQTLGQGPEFLTYFQNEAQLEKSRLLSDRFSAERPKGSFSTLEIQRTEQGDSAMYLCASSLGSTGENGYTFGSGTRLTVV.

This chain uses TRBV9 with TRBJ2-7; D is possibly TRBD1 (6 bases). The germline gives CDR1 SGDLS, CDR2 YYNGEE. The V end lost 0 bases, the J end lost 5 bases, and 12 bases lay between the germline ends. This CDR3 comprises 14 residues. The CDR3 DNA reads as TGTGCCAGCAGCGTAGGAGGGGGTGAGAACGAGCAGTACTTC. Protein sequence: CASSVGGGENEQYF.

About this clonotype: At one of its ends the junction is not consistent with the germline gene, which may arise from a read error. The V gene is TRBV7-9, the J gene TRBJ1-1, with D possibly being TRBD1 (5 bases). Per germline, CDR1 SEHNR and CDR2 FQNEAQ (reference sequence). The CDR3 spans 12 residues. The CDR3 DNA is TGTGCCAGCAGCTCCGGGGGTCCTGAACCTTTCTTT. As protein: CASSSGGPEPFF. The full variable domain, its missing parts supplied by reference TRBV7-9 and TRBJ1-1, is DTGVSQNPRHKITKRGQNVTFRCDPISEHNRLYWYRQTLGQGPEFLTYFQNEAQLEKSRLLSDRFSAERPKGSFSTLEIQRTEQGDSAMYLCASSSGGPEPFFGQGTRLTVV.

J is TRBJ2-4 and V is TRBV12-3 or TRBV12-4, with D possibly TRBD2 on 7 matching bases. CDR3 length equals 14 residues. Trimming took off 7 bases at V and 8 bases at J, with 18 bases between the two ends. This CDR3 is CASTMSGGWDIQYF. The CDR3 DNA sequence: TGTGCCAGCACTATGTCGGGGGGCTGGGACATTCAGTACTTC.

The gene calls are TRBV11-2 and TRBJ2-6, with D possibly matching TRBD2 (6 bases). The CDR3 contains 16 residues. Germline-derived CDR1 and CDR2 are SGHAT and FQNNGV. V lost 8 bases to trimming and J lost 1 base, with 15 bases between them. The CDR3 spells CASGWAGTSGANVLTF. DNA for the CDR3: TGTGCCAGCGGCTGGGCAGGGACTTCTGGGGCCAACGTCCTGACTTTC.

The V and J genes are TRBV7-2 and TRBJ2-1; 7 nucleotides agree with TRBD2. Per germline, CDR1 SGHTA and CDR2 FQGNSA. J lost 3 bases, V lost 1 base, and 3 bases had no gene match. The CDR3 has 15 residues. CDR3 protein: CASSLEASGYNEQFF. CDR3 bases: TGTGCCAGCAGCTTAGAGGCTAGCGGCTACAATGAGCAGTTCTTC. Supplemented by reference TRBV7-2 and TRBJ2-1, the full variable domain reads GAGVSQSPSNKVTEKGKDVELRCDPISGHTALYWYRQSLGQGLEFLIYFQGNSAPDKSGLPSDRFSAERTGGSVSTLTIQRTQQEDSAVYLCASSLEASGYNEQFFGPGTRLTVL.

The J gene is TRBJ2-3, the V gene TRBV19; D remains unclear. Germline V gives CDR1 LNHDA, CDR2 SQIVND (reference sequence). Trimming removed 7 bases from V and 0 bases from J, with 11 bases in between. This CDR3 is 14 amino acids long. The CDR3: CASNAYSSTDTQYF. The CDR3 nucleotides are TGTGCCAGTAACGCCTATTCTAGCACAGATACGCAGTATTTT.

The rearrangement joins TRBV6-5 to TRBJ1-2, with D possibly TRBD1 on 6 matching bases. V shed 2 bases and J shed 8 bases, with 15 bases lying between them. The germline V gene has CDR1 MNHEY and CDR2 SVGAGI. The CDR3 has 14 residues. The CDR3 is CASSYRHREYGYTF. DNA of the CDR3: TGTGCCAGCAGTTACCGTCACAGGGAATACGGCTACACCTTC.

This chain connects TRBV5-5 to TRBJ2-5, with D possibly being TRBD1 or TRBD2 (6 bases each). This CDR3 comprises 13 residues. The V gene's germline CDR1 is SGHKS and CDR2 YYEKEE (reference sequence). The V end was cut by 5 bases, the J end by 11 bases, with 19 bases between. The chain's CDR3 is CASRETGAWEQYF. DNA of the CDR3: TGTGCCAGCAGAGAGACGGGGGCTTGGGAGCAGTACTTC.